The text below deals with one T cell receptor beta chain. Its cognate antigen is unknown. This record comes from a study of cytomegalovirus exposure and HLA in healthy donors. Study-wide findings and caveats: In an earlier analysis, most TCR beta V segments were productive about 87% or about 30% of the time. Some V segments, including TRBV6-2 and TRBV6-3, were excluded as indistinguishable. With later analysis, a missense DCLRE1C variant became linked to TCR beta V- and J-gene trimming.

Between the trimmed V and J ends, which lost 7 bases and 2 bases, there was a span of 14 bases. The CDR3 loop spans 14 amino acids. Germline V gene sequence: CDR1 MNHEY, CDR2 SVGAGI. The PCR contained 60 Vbeta and 13 Jbeta primers. TCRdb keeps only in-frame clones here, not all; method: immunoSEQ multiplex PCR. The table lists about 90,000 clones, about 69% of them singletons. This sequence joins TRBV6-5 and TRBJ1-2, with D possibly matching TRBD1 (6 bases). This clonotype was obtained from a young woman in good health and CMV-seropositive. The source material was PBMCs. CDR3 sequence reads: CASTYGGLNYGYTF. Here the CDR3 DNA reads TGTGCCAGCACCTACGGGGGGCTCAACTATGGCTACACCTTC.